This record covers a single T cell receptor (beta chain). Its antigen is still unknown. A deep-level run was used for the assay. The material for each subset, its genomic DNA, was split evenly across several immunoSEQ plates. Replicate PCRs from sorted subsets contained roughly 200 ng DNA, which is around 30,000 T cell genomes. Sequencing was performed with immunoSEQ multiplex PCR; in TCRdb, only in-frame clones are kept and a portion is missing. The data contain millions of clones, around 93% of them singletons. Positively selected for CCR7, the CD45RO-negative cells used as naive CD8 cells excluded terminally differentiated effector memory CD45RA+ cells. These data originate in a study of shared clonotypes between healthy human individuals. The study, taken as a whole, reports: Few donors restricted represented genetic and exposure-history diversity.

The sequence was obtained from a man between 18 and 35 years old in good health. Some clones in this sample may be carry-over from other donors' samples. The specimen sequenced was naive CD8+ T cells from PBMCs.

For the CDR3, the DNA is TGTGCCAGCAAATGGGGGGGGTCCGGGCAGCCCCAGCATTTT. It is translated as CASKWGGSGQPQHF. The chain combines TRBV28 with TRBJ1-5; possibly TRBD1 for D (5 bases). Trimming took off 7 bases at V and 7 bases at J, with 17 bases between the two ends. Germline CDR1 reads MDHEN; CDR2 reads SYDVKM. CDR3 length: 14 amino acids.